This paragraph reports one T cell receptor (beta chain). This sample is drawn from a study of T cell changes during pregnancy in multiple sclerosis. Assay used: immunoSEQ multiplex PCR; TCRdb lists only in-frame clones, some missing. Among about 36,000 clones, 93% were seen once, and the ten largest hold about 0.4%. The germline CDR1 and CDR2 sequences are SGHTS and YDEGEE. This CDR3 is built from 15 residues. Trimming removed 3 bases from V and 3 bases from J; junction bases left unmatched: 6. Material: CD4+ T cells from peripheral blood mononuclear cells, obtained in the first trimester of pregnancy. The chain carries TRBV5-8 and TRBJ2-7; 10 bases match TRBD1. The receptor comes from a female donor with multiple sclerosis, enrolled in a pregnancy study. Here the CDR3 reads CASSSLGQGDYEQYF. The CDR3, as DNA: TGTGCCAGCAGCTCCCTTGGACAGGGGGACTACGAGCAGTACTTC.